This TCR beta chain was observed in a study of vaccination and CD4 T cells after COVID-19. Study in general: There were six male and four female convalescents, and two of them were Hispanic. From HCoV-229E, HCoV-OC43, HCoV-NL63 and SARS-CoV-2, overlapping spike peptides were used to stimulate the cells.

Treatment: approximately 10-day PBMC culture with coronavirus spike peptide pools or control peptides (ViraFEST assay). Points on this clonotype: The antigen remains unidentified.

Sequence data for DNA of cultured CD4+ T cells were generated by the Oncomine TCR Beta short-read assay. TCRdb recomputed calls from the PCR reads with MiXCR, one row per CDR3 protein. The sample records about 15,000 distinct CDR3 sequences, about 67% being singletons. CDR3 length equals 13 residues. CDR1 is MDHEN, CDR2 SYDVKM, per germline. The germline V and J ends were trimmed by 6 bases and 1 base, with 9 bases remaining between them. Sequencing was done on a sample of CD4+ T cells from blood, cultured in vitro. This sequence originates from a human donor who had recovered from COVID-19. The chain uses TRBV28 and TRBJ1-1; the D is unclear. CDR3 DNA: TGTGCCAGCAGACCGGACCCGAACACTGAAGCTTTCTTT. Its translation: CASRPDPNTEAFF.